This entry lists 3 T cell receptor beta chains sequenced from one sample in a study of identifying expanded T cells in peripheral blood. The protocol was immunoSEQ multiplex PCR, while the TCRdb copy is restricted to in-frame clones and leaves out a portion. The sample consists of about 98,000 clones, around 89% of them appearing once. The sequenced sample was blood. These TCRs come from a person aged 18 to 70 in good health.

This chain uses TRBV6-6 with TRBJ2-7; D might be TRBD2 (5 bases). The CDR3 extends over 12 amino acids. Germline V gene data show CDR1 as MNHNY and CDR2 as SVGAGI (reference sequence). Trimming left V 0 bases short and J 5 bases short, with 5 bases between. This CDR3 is CASSYSSDEQYF. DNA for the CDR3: TGTGCCAGCAGTTACTCTAGCGACGAGCAGTACTTC.

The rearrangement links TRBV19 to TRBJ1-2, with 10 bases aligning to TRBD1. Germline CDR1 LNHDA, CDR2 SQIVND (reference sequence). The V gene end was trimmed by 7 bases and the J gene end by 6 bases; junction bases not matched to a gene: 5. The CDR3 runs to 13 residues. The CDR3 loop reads CASTKDRGDGYTF. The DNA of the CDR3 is TGTGCCAGTACCAAGGACAGGGGGGATGGCTACACCTTC. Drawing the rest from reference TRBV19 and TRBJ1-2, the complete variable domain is DGGITQSPKYLFRKEGQNVTLSCEQNLNHDAMYWYRQDPGQGLRLIYYSQIVNDFQKGDIAEGYSVSREKKESFPLTVTSAQKNPTAFYLCASTKDRGDGYTFGSGTRLTVV.

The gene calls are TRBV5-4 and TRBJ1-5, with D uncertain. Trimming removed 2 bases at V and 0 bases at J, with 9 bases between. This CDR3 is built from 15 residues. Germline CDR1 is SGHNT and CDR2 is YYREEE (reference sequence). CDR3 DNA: TGTGCCAGCAGCTTTTGGGGTTCTAGCAATCAGCCCCAGCATTTT. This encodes CASSFWGSSNQPQHF.